These 27 T cell receptor beta chains originate from one sample sequenced in a study of CD8 T cells in ankylosing spondylitis. TCRdb passed the 5' RACE reads through MiXCR, listing each CDR3 protein once. The table shows about 100,000 distinct CDR3 sequences, with approximately 25% occurring only once. Sequencing input: synovial fluid, either unsorted or a sorted T cell fraction (not recorded which). These receptors were obtained from a male donor with ankylosing spondylitis.

A word on this clonotype: A much larger clone lies a single base off, so this may be a read error. V gene TRBV2 combines with J gene TRBJ2-3, with 7 nucleotides matching TRBD2. Germline values: CDR1 SNHLY, CDR2 FYNNEI. This CDR3 is 13 amino acids long. Losses at the gene ends were 8 bases for V and 4 bases for J; bases not matched to a gene: 6. CDR3 loop: CASGRENPDTQYF. DNA of the CDR3: TGTGCCAGCGGGCGGGAGAACCCAGATACGCAGTATTTT.

This clonotype was counted a few times. The chain uses TRBV24-1 and TRBJ2-6; tentative D call: TRBD1 (5 bases). CDR3 length equals 16 residues. Germline-derived CDR1 and CDR2 are KGHDR and SFDVKD. With 1 base removed from V and 0 bases from J, the gap between germline ends came to 6 bases. CDR3 region: CATSDFDSSGANVLTF. CDR3 DNA sequence: TGTGCCACCAGTGATTTCGACAGCTCTGGGGCCAACGTCCTGACTTTC.

In its sample, this clonotype was seen once. This chain connects TRBV5-1 to TRBJ2-2; D unresolved. Germline CDR1 reads SGHRS; CDR2 reads YFSETQ. The CDR3 sequence is 15 residues long. V was cut by 4 bases and J by 4 bases, with 14 bases left in between. Here the CDR3 reads CASSEYLLGTGELFF. The CDR3 nucleotides are TGCGCCAGCAGCGAGTACCTGCTGGGCACCGGGGAGCTGTTTTTT. Based on the CDR3 plus reference TRBV5-1 and TRBJ2-2, the full variable domain is KAGVTQTPRYLIKTRGQQVTLSCSPISGHRSVSWYQQTPGQGLQFLFEYFSETQRNKGNFPGRFSGRQFSNSRSEMNVSTLELGDSALYLCASSEYLLGTGELFFGEGSRLTVL.

This clonotype was observed at least ten times. The rearrangement uses TRBV20-1 and TRBJ2-2, with a weak D call TRBD2 (5 bases). V lost 6 bases and J lost 5, with 13 bases in between. This CDR3 spans 13 amino acids. Germline values: CDR1 DFQATT, CDR2 SNEGSKA (reference sequence). CDR3 sequence: CSAPNRGTGELFF. The DNA of the CDR3 is TGCAGTGCGCCTAACCGGGGAACCGGGGAGCTGTTTTTT.

This clonotype has only a few counts. The genes are TRBV2 and TRBJ2-1; D is uncertain. The CDR3 is 16 amino acids. Germline values: CDR1 SNHLY, CDR2 FYNNEI. The V and J ends lost 0 bases and 9 bases respectively, with 18 bases between them. Here the CDR3 DNA reads TGTGCCAGCAGTGAAGCCGGCGGACCACAGCGCAGTGAGCAGTTCTTC. Translation: CASSEAGGPQRSEQFF.

This rearrangement joins TRBV5-1 to TRBJ2-4; 10 bases map to TRBD1. J lost 6 bases, V lost 3 bases, and 6 bases had no gene match. The V gene's germline CDR1 is SGHRS and CDR2 YFSETQ. There are 15 residues in the CDR3. In DNA form, the CDR3 reads TGCGCCAGCAGCTGGCAGGGACAGGGGAGAAACATTCAGTACTTC. It encodes CASSWQGQGRNIQYF. Using reference TRBV5-1 and TRBJ2-4 for the parts outside the CDR3, the full variable domain is KAGVTQTPRYLIKTRGQQVTLSCSPISGHRSVSWYQQTPGQGLQFLFEYFSETQRNKGNFPGRFSGRQFSNSRSEMNVSTLELGDSALYLCASSWQGQGRNIQYFGAGTRLSVL.

The CDR3 sequence is CASSFKGTDTYNEQFF. As DNA, the CDR3 is TGTGCCAGCAGCTTTAAAGGTACCGACACATACAATGAGCAGTTCTTC. V usage is TRBV7-9 and J usage is TRBJ2-1, with D unresolved. Trimming shortened V by 3 bases and J by 4 bases, and 16 bases separated the two germline ends. The CDR3 totals 16 residues. Germline V gene lookup returns CDR1 SEHNR and CDR2 FQNEAQ (reference sequence).

The rearrangement uses TRBV7-8 and TRBJ2-5, with D possibly being TRBD2 (6 bases). The V and J ends lost 0 bases and 4 bases respectively, with 9 bases between them. The CDR3 totals 14 residues. In germline, CDR1 is SGHVS, CDR2 FQNEAQ. The CDR3 reads CASSLAEGAETQYF. As DNA, the CDR3 is TGTGCCAGCAGCTTAGCGGAGGGAGCAGAGACCCAGTACTTC.

This clonotype showed up just a few times. The chain is built from TRBV6-1 and TRBJ2-2; D remains ambiguous. Germline V CDR1 and CDR2: MNHNS, SASEGT. This CDR3 has 15 amino acids. V was trimmed by 5 bases and J by 5 bases, leaving 15 bases between them. The CDR3 protein is CASSPRVFGTGELFF. For the CDR3, the DNA is TGTGCCAGCAGTCCCCGGGTGTTTGGAACCGGGGAGCTGTTTTTT.

Only a few counts were recorded for this clonotype. As DNA, the CDR3 is TGTGCCAGCAGCGTGATGAGGAGCTCCTACAATGAGCAGTTCTTC. Amino acids: CASSVMRSSYNEQFF. V is TRBV9 and J is TRBJ2-1; D is uncertain. The CDR3 totals 15 residues. The V gene lost 2 bases and the J gene lost 0 bases, with 9 bases spanning the gap. Germline V gene sequence: CDR1 SGDLS, CDR2 YYNGEE.

The chain employs TRBV7-9 and TRBJ2-1, with TRBD2 as a possible D gene (5 bases). This CDR3 has 14 residues. Trimming took 5 bases from V and 9 from J, leaving 17 bases between them. From germline, CDR1 is SEHNR and CDR2 FQNEAQ (reference sequence). This CDR3 reads CASSRPEGRSEQFF. Here the CDR3 DNA reads TGTGCCAGCAGCCGCCCTGAGGGCCGGAGTGAGCAGTTCTTC. The full variable domain, rest sourced from reference TRBV7-9 and TRBJ2-1, is DTGVSQNPRHKITKRGQNVTFRCDPISEHNRLYWYRQTLGQGPEFLTYFQNEAQLEKSRLLSDRFSAERPKGSFSTLEIQRTEQGDSAMYLCASSRPEGRSEQFFGPGTRLTVL.

This clonotype was detected many times. The chain has TRBV25-1 and TRBJ2-7; 8 positions agree with TRBD1. The CDR3 has 12 residues. The V and J ends lost 7 bases and 2 bases, in that order; junction bases with no gene match: 1. CDR1 MGHDK and CDR2 SYGVNS come from the germline V gene. This CDR3 is CASTDRAYEQYF. CDR3 sequence (DNA): TGTGCCAGCACGGACAGGGCCTACGAGCAGTACTTC.

This clonotype was picked up many times. The V call is TRBV6-1, the J call TRBJ1-2; D is possibly TRBD1 (6 bases). This CDR3 contains 17 residues. CDR1 MNHNS and CDR2 SASEGT come from the germline V gene. Between the trimmed V and J ends, which lost 7 bases and 4 bases, there was a span of 25 bases. DNA for the CDR3: TGTGCCAGCAAAAGAAGGGACACAAAAATTGGTAGCTATGGCTACACCTTC. Its translation is CASKRRDTKIGSYGYTF.

The chain combines TRBV24-1 with TRBJ2-3; D call uncertain. Germline V gene data show CDR1 as KGHDR and CDR2 as SFDVKD. This CDR3 has 14 amino acids. Deletions cut 3 bases from V and 1 base from J, with 7 bases between. The CDR3 DNA sequence: TGTGCCACCAGTGATGTCTCGCGCACAGATACGCAGTATTTT. It yields the protein CATSDVSRTDTQYF.

The V and J genes are TRBV6-1 and TRBJ2-1; TRBD2 aligns across 9 bases. The trim removed 6 bases at V and 6 bases at J, leaving 12 bases unmatched. CDR1 is MNHNS, CDR2 SASEGT, per germline. CDR3 length: 16 amino acids. Here the CDR3 DNA reads TGTGCCAGCAGAAGGGGCAGGGGGACTAGCCTCAATGAGCAGTTCTTC. This gives the protein CASRRGRGTSLNEQFF.

This clonotype occurred a few times. The J gene is TRBJ2-6, the V gene TRBV3-1, with TRBD2 as a possible D gene (5 bases). Looked up from germline, CDR1 is LGHDT and CDR2 is YNNKEL (reference sequence). The CDR3 is 16 residues long. With 0 bases removed from V and 2 bases from J, the gap between germline ends came to 8 bases. CDR3: CASSQERGTGANVLTF. The CDR3 bases are TGTGCCAGCAGCCAAGAACGAGGGACTGGGGCCAACGTCCTGACTTTC.

In this sample, this clonotype turned up a few times. This rearrangement joins TRBV2 to TRBJ1-1; no clear D gene. Trimming took off 6 bases at V and 1 base at J, with 9 bases between the two ends. This CDR3 is 13 amino acids long. Per the germline V gene, CDR1 is SNHLY and CDR2 is FYNNEI. The CDR3 region is CASRAKPNTEAFF. The CDR3, as DNA: TGTGCCAGCAGGGCGAAGCCGAACACTGAAGCTTTCTTT.

This clonotype was counted a few times. The rearrangement links TRBV10-2 to TRBJ2-7; 9 bases align to TRBD1. Germline loops: CDR1 WSHSY, CDR2 SAAADI. V trimming: 9 bases; J trimming: 3 bases; junction bases outside the gene matches: 18. The CDR3 extends over 17 amino acids. The CDR3 nucleotides read TGCGCCAGTACAGGGGGCGCTGGATTACTGTGGGACTACGAGCAGTACTTC. Protein: CASTGGAGLLWDYEQYF.

This clonotype was counted only a few times. The chain employs TRBV28 and TRBJ1-3, with D hard to call. The V end lost 4 bases, the J end lost 4 bases, and 14 bases lay between the germline ends. From germline, CDR1 is MDHEN and CDR2 SYDVKM. This CDR3 contains 15 residues. CDR3 in amino acids: CASSSFGSRGNTIYF. CDR3 nucleotides: TGTGCCAGCAGTTCCTTTGGGAGTCGAGGAAACACCATATATTTT.

In its sample, this clonotype was seen a few times. J is TRBJ1-2 and V is TRBV7-9; maybe TRBD1 (5 bases). The germline V gene has CDR1 SEHNR and CDR2 FQNEAQ (reference sequence). The CDR3 has 14 residues. Trimming removed 1 base from V and 3 bases from J, with 9 bases in between. CDR3 DNA sequence: TGTGCCAGCAGCTTAGGAGGGGAGGACTATGGCTACACCTTC. It is translated as CASSLGGEDYGYTF.

This clonotype was seen a few times. The chain has TRBV25-1 and TRBJ2-1; the D gene is possibly TRBD2 (7 bases). Per germline, CDR1 MGHDK and CDR2 SYGVNS. The CDR3 spans 15 residues. Trimming pared 5 bases from V and 4 bases from J, leaving 15 bases between. CDR3 sequence (DNA): TGTGCCAGCAGTCGAGGGGGAGGGAGATACAATGAGCAGTTCTTC. The encoded protein is CASSRGGGRYNEQFF. Variable domain in full (rest from reference TRBV25-1 and TRBJ2-1): EADIYQTPRYLVIGTGKKITLECSQTMGHDKMYWYQQDPGMELHLIHYSYGVNSTEKGDLSSESTVSRIRTEHFPLTLESARPSHTSQYLCASSRGGGRYNEQFFGPGTRLTVL.

The rearrangement uses TRBV5-1 and TRBJ1-3, with TRBD1 as a possible D gene (6 bases). The CDR3 runs to 15 residues. V lost 0 bases and J lost 2, with 9 bases in between. CDR1 SGHRS and CDR2 YFSETQ come from the germline V gene. CDR3 protein: CASSLDRATGNTIYF. In DNA form, the CDR3 reads TGCGCCAGCAGCTTGGACAGGGCAACTGGAAACACCATATATTTT.

The chain has TRBV20-1 and TRBJ2-7, with D uncertain. CDR1 is DFQATT, CDR2 SNEGSKA, per germline (reference sequence). The CDR3 has 13 residues. Trimming left V 1 base short and J 3 bases short, with 10 bases between. CDR3: CSARGSADYEQYF. The CDR3 bases are TGCAGTGCTAGAGGCAGCGCCGACTACGAGCAGTACTTC.

V and J are TRBV20-1 and TRBJ2-3; 9 bases are a match to TRBD2. After removal of 3 bases from V and 1 base from J, the junction contained 8 bases not matched to a gene. The CDR3 totals 16 residues. Per the germline V gene, CDR1 is DFQATT and CDR2 is SNEGSKA (reference sequence). The CDR3, as DNA: TGCAGTGCTAGGCCCTACGGGACTAGCCGCACAGATACGCAGTATTTT. It is translated as CSARPYGTSRTDTQYF.

This clonotype appeared many times. This rearrangement joins TRBV7-9 to TRBJ2-7; 9 positions match TRBD1. Per the germline V gene, CDR1 is SEHNR and CDR2 is FQNEAQ (reference sequence). The CDR3 spans 14 residues. Trimming at V came to 5 bases and at J to 5 bases, leaving 7 bases not matched to a gene. CDR3 in DNA: TGTGCCAGCAGCCCTTCCGGGACAGGGAACGAGCAGTACTTC. This translates into CASSPSGTGNEQYF. The full variable domain, in which reference TRBV7-9 and TRBJ2-7 provide the parts outside the CDR3, is DTGVSQNPRHKITKRGQNVTFRCDPISEHNRLYWYRQTLGQGPEFLTYFQNEAQLEKSRLLSDRFSAERPKGSFSTLEIQRTEQGDSAMYLCASSPSGTGNEQYFGPGTRLTVT.

This clonotype was seen repeatedly, ten times or more. The chain is built from TRBV5-4 and TRBJ2-4; D is perhaps TRBD1 or TRBD2 (6 bases each). The ends were cut back, 0 bases at V and 0 bases at J, with 13 bases in the middle. The CDR3 totals 17 residues. Germline V gene lookup returns CDR1 SGHNT and CDR2 YYREEE (reference sequence). CDR3 protein: CASSLGGADVAKNIQYF. The CDR3 DNA follows: TGTGCCAGCAGCTTGGGGGGGGCTGACGTAGCCAAAAACATTCAGTACTTC.

The table lists this clonotype with a few counts. The rearrangement uses TRBV9 and TRBJ2-2; D not resolved. V lost 0 bases, J lost 1 base, and 4 bases lay in between. Germline assignment: CDR1 SGDLS and CDR2 YYNGEE. The CDR3 is 14 residues long. CDR3 in amino acids: CASSVGLNTGELFF. For the CDR3, the DNA is TGTGCCAGCAGCGTAGGCCTGAACACCGGGGAGCTGTTTTTT. The whole variable domain, filled in from reference TRBV9 and TRBJ2-2, reads DSGVTQTPKHLITATGQRVTLRCSPRSGDLSVYWYQQSLDQGLQFLIQYYNGEERAKGNILERFSAQQFPDLHSELNLSSLELGDSALYFCASSVGLNTGELFFGEGSRLTVL.